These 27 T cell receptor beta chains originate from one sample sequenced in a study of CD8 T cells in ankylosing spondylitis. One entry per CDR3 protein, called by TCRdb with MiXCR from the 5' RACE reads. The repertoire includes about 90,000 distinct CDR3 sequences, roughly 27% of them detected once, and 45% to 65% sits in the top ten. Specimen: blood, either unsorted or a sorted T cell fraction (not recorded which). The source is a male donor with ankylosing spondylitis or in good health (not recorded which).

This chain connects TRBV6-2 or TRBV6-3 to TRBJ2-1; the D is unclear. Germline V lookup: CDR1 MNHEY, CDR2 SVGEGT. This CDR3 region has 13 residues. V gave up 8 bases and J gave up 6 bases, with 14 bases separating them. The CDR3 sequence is CASDTRKGNEQFF. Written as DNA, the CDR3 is TGTGCCAGCGACACCCGGAAAGGCAATGAGCAGTTCTTC.

DNA of the CDR3: TGTGCCAGCAGTTACGACAATGAGCAGTTCTTC. Translated, it gives CASSYDNEQFF. The chain carries TRBV6-5 and TRBJ2-1; the D is unclear. V was cut by 2 bases and J by 5 bases, with 1 base left in between. The CDR3 runs to 11 residues. CDR1 is MNHEY, CDR2 SVGAGI, per germline.

Here the CDR3 reads CATSARTAGNTIYF. The CDR3 DNA follows: TGTGCCACCAGCGCTCGGACGGCGGGAAACACCATATATTTT. The chain combines TRBV24-1 with TRBJ1-3, with D hard to call. The ends were cut back, 7 bases at V and 4 bases at J, with 13 bases in the middle. Germline lookup yields CDR1 KGHDR and CDR2 SFDVKD. This CDR3 has 14 amino acids.

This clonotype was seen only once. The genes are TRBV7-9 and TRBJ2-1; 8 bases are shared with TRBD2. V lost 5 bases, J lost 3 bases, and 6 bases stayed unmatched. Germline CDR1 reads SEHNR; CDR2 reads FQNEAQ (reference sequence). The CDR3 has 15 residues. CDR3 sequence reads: CASSTQAGDYNEQFF. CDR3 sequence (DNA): TGTGCCAGCAGCACCCAAGCGGGAGACTACAATGAGCAGTTCTTC.

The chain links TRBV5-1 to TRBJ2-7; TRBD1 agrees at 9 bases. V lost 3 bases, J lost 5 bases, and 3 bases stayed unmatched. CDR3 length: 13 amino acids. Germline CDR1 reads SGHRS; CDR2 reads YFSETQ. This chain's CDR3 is CASSSGTGNEQYF. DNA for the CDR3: TGCGCCAGCAGCTCCGGGACAGGGAACGAGCAGTACTTC. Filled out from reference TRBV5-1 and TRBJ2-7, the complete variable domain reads KAGVTQTPRYLIKTRGQQVTLSCSPISGHRSVSWYQQTPGQGLQFLFEYFSETQRNKGNFPGRFSGRQFSNSRSEMNVSTLELGDSALYLCASSSGTGNEQYFGPGTRLTVT.

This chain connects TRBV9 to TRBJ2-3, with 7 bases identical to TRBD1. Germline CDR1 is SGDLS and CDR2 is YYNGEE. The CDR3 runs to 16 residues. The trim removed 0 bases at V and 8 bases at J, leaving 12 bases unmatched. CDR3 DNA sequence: TGTGCCAGCAGCGTAGCCGAGGGGGCCACGGCGGTTACGCAGTATTTT. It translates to CASSVAEGATAVTQYF.

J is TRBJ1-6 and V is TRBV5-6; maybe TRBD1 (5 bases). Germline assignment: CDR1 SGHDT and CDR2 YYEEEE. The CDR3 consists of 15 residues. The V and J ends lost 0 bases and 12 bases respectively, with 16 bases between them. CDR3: CASSLVVWQGEPLHF. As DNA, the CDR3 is TGTGCCAGCAGCTTGGTGGTCTGGCAGGGAGAACCCCTCCACTTT. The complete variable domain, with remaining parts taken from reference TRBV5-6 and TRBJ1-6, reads DAGVTQSPTHLIKTRGQQVTLRCSPKSGHDTVSWYQQALGQGPQFIFQYYEEEERQRGNFPDRFSGHQFPNYSSELNVNALLLGDSALYLCASSLVVWQGEPLHFGNGTRLTVT.

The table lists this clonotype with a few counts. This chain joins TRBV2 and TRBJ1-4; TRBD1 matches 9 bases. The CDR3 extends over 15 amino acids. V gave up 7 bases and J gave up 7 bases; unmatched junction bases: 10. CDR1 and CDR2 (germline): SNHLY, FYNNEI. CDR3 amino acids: CASKTLTGGSEKLFF. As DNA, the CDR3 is TGTGCCAGCAAAACCCTAACAGGGGGCAGTGAAAAACTGTTTTTT.

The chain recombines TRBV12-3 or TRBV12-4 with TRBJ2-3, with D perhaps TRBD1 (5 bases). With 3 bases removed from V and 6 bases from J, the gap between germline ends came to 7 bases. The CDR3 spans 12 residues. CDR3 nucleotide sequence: TGTGCCAGCAGTTTGAAGGGGGATACGCAGTATTTT. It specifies CASSLKGDTQYF.

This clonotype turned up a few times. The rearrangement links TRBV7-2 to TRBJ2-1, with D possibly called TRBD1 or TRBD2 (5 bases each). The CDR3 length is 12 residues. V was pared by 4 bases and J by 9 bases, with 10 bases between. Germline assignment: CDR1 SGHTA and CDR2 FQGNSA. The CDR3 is CASSSRGAEQFF. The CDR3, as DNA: TGTGCCAGCAGCTCTCGGGGCGCTGAGCAGTTCTTC.

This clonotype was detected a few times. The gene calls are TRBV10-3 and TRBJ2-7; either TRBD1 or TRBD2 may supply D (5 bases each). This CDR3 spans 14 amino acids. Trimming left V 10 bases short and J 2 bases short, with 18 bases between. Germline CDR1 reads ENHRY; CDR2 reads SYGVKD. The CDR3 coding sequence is TGTGCCACTAAAGAGGGGCTGGACCCCTACGAGCAGTACTTC. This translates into CATKEGLDPYEQYF.

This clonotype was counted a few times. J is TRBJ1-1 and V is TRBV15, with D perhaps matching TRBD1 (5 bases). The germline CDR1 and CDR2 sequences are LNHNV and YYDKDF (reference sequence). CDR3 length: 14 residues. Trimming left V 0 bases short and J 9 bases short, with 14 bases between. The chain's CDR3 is CATSRDLGTLQAFF. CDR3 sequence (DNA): TGTGCCACCAGCAGAGATCTGGGGACGCTCCAAGCTTTCTTT.

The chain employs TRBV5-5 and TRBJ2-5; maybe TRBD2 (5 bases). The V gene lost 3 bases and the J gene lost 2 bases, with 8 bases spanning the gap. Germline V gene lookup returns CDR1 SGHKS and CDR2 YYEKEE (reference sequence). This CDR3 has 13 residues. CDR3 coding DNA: TGTGCCAGCAGCTGGACGGGACAAGAGACCCAGTACTTC. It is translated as CASSWTGQETQYF.

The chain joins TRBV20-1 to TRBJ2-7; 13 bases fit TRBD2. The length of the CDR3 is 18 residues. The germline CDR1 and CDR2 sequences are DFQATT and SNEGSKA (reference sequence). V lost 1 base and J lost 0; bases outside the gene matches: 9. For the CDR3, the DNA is TGCAGTGCTAGAGGTTCGGGACTAGCGGGAACGAGCTCCTACGAGCAGTACTTC. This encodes CSARGSGLAGTSSYEQYF.

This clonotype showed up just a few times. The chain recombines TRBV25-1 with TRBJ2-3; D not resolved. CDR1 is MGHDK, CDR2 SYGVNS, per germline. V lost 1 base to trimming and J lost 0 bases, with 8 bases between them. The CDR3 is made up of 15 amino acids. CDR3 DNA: TGTGCCAGCAGTGAATGGAAGGGTAGCACAGATACGCAGTATTTT. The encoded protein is CASSEWKGSTDTQYF.

The CDR3, as DNA: TGTGCCTGGACGGAGGGAAACTATGGCTACACCTTC. The encoded protein is CAWTEGNYGYTF. The rearrangement joins TRBV30 to TRBJ1-2, with D unresolved. V was clipped by 4 bases and J by 2 bases, with 8 bases between them. CDR3 length: 12 amino acids. Per germline, CDR1 GTSNPN and CDR2 SVGIG (reference sequence).

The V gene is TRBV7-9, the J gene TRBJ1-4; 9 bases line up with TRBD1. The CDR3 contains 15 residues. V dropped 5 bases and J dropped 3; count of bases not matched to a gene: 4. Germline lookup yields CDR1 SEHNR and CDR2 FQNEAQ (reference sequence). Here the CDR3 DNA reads TGTGCCAGCAGCCCGGACAGGGGACCTAATGAAAAACTGTTTTTT. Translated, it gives CASSPDRGPNEKLFF.

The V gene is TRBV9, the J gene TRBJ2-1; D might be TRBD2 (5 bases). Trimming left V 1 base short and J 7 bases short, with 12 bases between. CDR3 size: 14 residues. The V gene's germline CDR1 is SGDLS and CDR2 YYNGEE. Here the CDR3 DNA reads TGTGCCAGCAGCGTACGTACTAGTATTAATGAGCAGTTCTTC. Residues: CASSVRTSINEQFF. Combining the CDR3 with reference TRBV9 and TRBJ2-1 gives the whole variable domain DSGVTQTPKHLITATGQRVTLRCSPRSGDLSVYWYQQSLDQGLQFLIQYYNGEERAKGNILERFSAQQFPDLHSELNLSSLELGDSALYFCASSVRTSINEQFFGPGTRLTVL.

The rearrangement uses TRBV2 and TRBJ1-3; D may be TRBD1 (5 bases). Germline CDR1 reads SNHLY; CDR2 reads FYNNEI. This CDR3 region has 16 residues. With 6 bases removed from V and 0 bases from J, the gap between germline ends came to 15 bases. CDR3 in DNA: TGTGCCAGCAGCGGCGACAGTACCGTCTCTGGAAACACCATATATTTT. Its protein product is CASSGDSTVSGNTIYF.

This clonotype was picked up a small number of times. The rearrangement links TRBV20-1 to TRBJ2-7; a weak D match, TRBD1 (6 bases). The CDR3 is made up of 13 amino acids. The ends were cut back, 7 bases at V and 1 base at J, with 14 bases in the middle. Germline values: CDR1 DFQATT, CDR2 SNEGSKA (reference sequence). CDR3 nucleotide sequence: TGCAGTGTCCACAGGGAGTGGTCCTACGAGCAGTACTTC. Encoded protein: CSVHREWSYEQYF.

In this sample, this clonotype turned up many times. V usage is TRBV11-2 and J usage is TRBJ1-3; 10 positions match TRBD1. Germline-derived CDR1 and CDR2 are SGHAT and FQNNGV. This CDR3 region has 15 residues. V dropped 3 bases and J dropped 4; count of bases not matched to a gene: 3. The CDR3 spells CASSFGTGEGNTIYF. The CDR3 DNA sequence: TGTGCCAGCAGCTTTGGGACAGGGGAAGGAAACACCATATATTTT.

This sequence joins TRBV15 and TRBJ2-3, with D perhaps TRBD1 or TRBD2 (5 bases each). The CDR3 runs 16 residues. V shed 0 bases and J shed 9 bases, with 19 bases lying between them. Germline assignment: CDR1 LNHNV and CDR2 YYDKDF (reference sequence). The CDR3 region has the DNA TGTGCCACCAGCAGAGATAACGCTCAGGGAGCGCGGACGCAGTATTTT. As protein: CATSRDNAQGARTQYF.

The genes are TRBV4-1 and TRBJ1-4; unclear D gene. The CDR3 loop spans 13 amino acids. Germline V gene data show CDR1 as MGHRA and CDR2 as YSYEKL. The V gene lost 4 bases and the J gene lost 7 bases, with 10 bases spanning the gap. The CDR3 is CASSLRVVEKLFF. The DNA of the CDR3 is TGCGCCAGCAGCCTACGTGTGGTTGAAAAACTGTTTTTT.

CDR3 amino acids: CSVGLAVTRTQYF. CDR3 sequence (DNA): TGCAGTGTCGGACTAGCGGTGACCCGTACGCAGTATTTT. The chain combines TRBV20-1 with TRBJ2-3, with 10 positions matching TRBD2. Germline V gene data show CDR1 as DFQATT and CDR2 as SNEGSKA (reference sequence). CDR3 size: 13 residues. Trimming removed 7 bases from V and 8 bases from J; junction bases left unmatched: 9.

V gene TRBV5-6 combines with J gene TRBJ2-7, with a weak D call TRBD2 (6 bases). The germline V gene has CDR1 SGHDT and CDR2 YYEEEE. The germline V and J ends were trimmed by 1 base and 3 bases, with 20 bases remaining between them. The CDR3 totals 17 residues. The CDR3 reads CASSLSYGTELFYEQYV. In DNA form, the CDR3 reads TGTGCCAGCAGCTTGTCTTACGGGACTGAACTTTTCTACGAGCAGTACGTC.

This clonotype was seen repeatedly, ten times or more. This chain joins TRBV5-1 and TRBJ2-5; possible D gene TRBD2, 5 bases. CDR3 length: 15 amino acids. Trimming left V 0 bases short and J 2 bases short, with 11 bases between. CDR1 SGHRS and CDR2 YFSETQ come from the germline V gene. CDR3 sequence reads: CASSLEASFQETQYF. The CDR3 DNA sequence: TGCGCCAGCAGCTTGGAGGCTAGCTTTCAAGAGACCCAGTACTTC.

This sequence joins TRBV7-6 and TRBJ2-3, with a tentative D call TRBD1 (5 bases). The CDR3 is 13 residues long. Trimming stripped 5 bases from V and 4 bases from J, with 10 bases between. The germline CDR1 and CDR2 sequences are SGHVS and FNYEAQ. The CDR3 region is CASSPETADTQYF. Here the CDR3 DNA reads TGTGCCAGCAGCCCAGAGACAGCAGATACGCAGTATTTT.